One T cell receptor (beta chain) is described in this entry. This CDR3 contains 14 residues. Germline loops: CDR1 MNHEY, CDR2 SVGEGT. Deletions cut 2 bases from V and 0 bases from J, with 7 bases between. Sorting defined naive CD8 T cells as CD8+CD4-CCR7+CD45RA+. From the PCR reads, TCRdb called clonotypes with MiXCR, one entry per CDR3 protein. The repertoire holds about 100,000 distinct CDR3 sequences, roughly 38% seen once, with less than 5% in the top ten. The data originate from a study of molecular identifiers for immune sequencing clone quantification. The sequenced sample consisted of naive CD8+ T cells from blood, with Jurkat cell RNA spiked in. Subset specified: FACS-sorted CD8+CD4-CCR7+CD45RA+ naive T cells. The TCR originated in a human donor in good health. Some libraries in this study had Jurkat cell RNA spiked in. This sequence joins TRBV6-2 or TRBV6-3 and TRBJ1-1; the D is unclear. As DNA, the CDR3 is TGTGCCAGCAGTTACATGGGAATGAACACTGAAGCTTTCTTT. It translates to CASSYMGMNTEAFF.